A selection of T cell receptor beta chains follows, all from one sample in a study of CD8 T cells in ankylosing spondylitis. TCRdb itself ran the 5' RACE reads through MiXCR, one entry per CDR3 protein. The repertoire holds some 220,000 distinct CDR3 sequences, with 7% to 8% as singletons. Sequencing input: blood, either unsorted or a sorted T cell fraction (not recorded which). These receptor sequences come from a male donor with ankylosing spondylitis. Each CDR3 is given with its conserved first and last residue. A D gene is named only where the DNA matches it firmly. Some rows mark clone size as missing; the rest say once, few, many or name a class of expanded clone.

v_gene: TRBV6-1; d_gene: .; j_gene: TRBJ1-1; abundance: few; CDR3nt: TGTGCCAGCAGTGAACCAGGGACGAACACTGAAGCTTTCTTT; CDR3aa: CASSEPGTNTEAFF
v_gene: TRBV6-5; d_gene: .; j_gene: TRBJ2-3; abundance: many; CDR3nt: TGTGCCAGCAGTTTAACCTCGGTAGGGGCAGATACGCAGTATTTT; CDR3aa: CASSLTSVGADTQYF
v_gene: TRBV7-9; d_gene: TRBD1; j_gene: TRBJ2-7; abundance: .; CDR3nt: TGTGCCAGCAGCTTAAGAGGGACAGGCGACTACGAGCAGTACTTC; CDR3aa: CASSLRGTGDYEQYF
v_gene: TRBV4-3; d_gene: .; j_gene: TRBJ2-1; abundance: .; CDR3nt: TGCGCCAGCAGCCAAGGTGTCCGTAGCTCCTACAATGAGCAGTTCTTC; CDR3aa: CASSQGVRSSYNEQFF
v_gene: TRBV20-1; d_gene: TRBD2; j_gene: TRBJ2-1; abundance: many; CDR3nt: TGCAGTGCTAGAGATGGAGCGGGGACGGTCTACAATGAGCAGTTCTTC; CDR3aa: CSARDGAGTVYNEQFF
v_gene: TRBV6-5; d_gene: .; j_gene: TRBJ2-7; abundance: many; CDR3nt: TGTGCCAGCAGTTCCCCATGGCAGGCGGGCTCCTACGAGCAGTACTTC; CDR3aa: CASSSPWQAGSYEQYF
v_gene: TRBV20-1; d_gene: TRBD2; j_gene: TRBJ2-7; abundance: few; CDR3nt: TGCAGTGCCCGGCCCCTAGCGGACTACGAGCAGTACTTC; CDR3aa: CSARPLADYEQYF
v_gene: TRBV30; d_gene: .; j_gene: TRBJ2-1; abundance: many; CDR3nt: TGTGCCTGGAGTGTAAATCGTCCGTCTGAGCAGTTCTTC; CDR3aa: CAWSVNRPSEQFF
v_gene: TRBV9; d_gene: .; j_gene: TRBJ2-7; abundance: many; CDR3nt: TGTGCCAGCAGCGTAGTGGGCCCCTACGAGCAGTACTTC; CDR3aa: CASSVVGPYEQYF
v_gene: TRBV2; d_gene: .; j_gene: TRBJ1-1; abundance: many; CDR3nt: TGTGCCAGCAGTGAATACTCCGAGGGCCCTGAAGCTTTCTTT; CDR3aa: CASSEYSEGPEAFF
v_gene: TRBV4-3; d_gene: .; j_gene: TRBJ2-2; abundance: many; CDR3nt: TGCGCCAGCAGCCAGGGACAAAACACCGGGGAGCTGTTTTTT; CDR3aa: CASSQGQNTGELFF
v_gene: TRBV21-1; d_gene: .; j_gene: TRBJ1-2; abundance: many; CDR3nt: TGTGCCAGCAGCAAAGAAGAGGGGTCGGTCTATGGCTACACCTTC; CDR3aa: CASSKEEGSVYGYTF
v_gene: TRBV5-1; d_gene: TRBD1; j_gene: TRBJ2-7; abundance: .; CDR3nt: TGCGCCAGCGGGAACACAGGGGAAGACGGCGAGCAGTACTTC; CDR3aa: CASGNTGEDGEQYF
v_gene: TRBV3-1; d_gene: TRBD2; j_gene: TRBJ2-4; abundance: many; CDR3nt: TGTGCCAGCAGCCAGACTAGCGGGAGCCGTGGTGTAGCAGCCAAAAACATTCAGTACTTC; CDR3aa: CASSQTSGSRGVAAKNIQYF
v_gene: TRBV6-1; d_gene: .; j_gene: TRBJ1-5; abundance: many; CDR3nt: TGTGCCAGCAGCCCCCTAGGAGGTTACAATCAGCCCCAGCATTTT; CDR3aa: CASSPLGGYNQPQHF
v_gene: TRBV13; d_gene: .; j_gene: TRBJ2-7; abundance: .; CDR3nt: TGTGCCAGCAGCCCGGGCCTGGGCACCTACGAGCAGTACTTC; CDR3aa: CASSPGLGTYEQYF
v_gene: TRBV20-1; d_gene: TRBD2; j_gene: TRBJ2-1; abundance: many; CDR3nt: TGCAGTGCCCCAATGGCTAGCGGGGGCCTCTACAATGAGCAGTTCTTC; CDR3aa: CSAPMASGGLYNEQFF
v_gene: TRBV11-3; d_gene: .; j_gene: TRBJ2-1; abundance: .; CDR3nt: TGTGCCAGCAGCTTAAGCAACAATGAGCAGTTCTTC; CDR3aa: CASSLSNNEQFF
v_gene: TRBV5-4; d_gene: .; j_gene: TRBJ2-3; abundance: few; CDR3nt: TGTGCCAGCAGCCCTGACAAAGGCACAGATACGCAGTATTTT; CDR3aa: CASSPDKGTDTQYF
v_gene: TRBV5-1; d_gene: TRBD1; j_gene: TRBJ2-7; abundance: many; CDR3nt: TGCGCCAGCAGCTTCGAGGGACAGGGATTCGCGTACGAGCAGTACTTC; CDR3aa: CASSFEGQGFAYEQYF
v_gene: TRBV12-3/TRBV12-4; d_gene: .; j_gene: TRBJ1-2; abundance: many; CDR3nt: TGTGCCAGCAGTTGGGGGGGGTTAAGCGGCTACACCTTC; CDR3aa: CASSWGGLSGYTF
v_gene: TRBV10-1; d_gene: .; j_gene: TRBJ2-2; abundance: .; CDR3nt: TGCGCCAGCAGTGATCCAGGGTGGGACGCGACCACCGGGGAGCTGTTTTTT; CDR3aa: CASSDPGWDATTGELFF
v_gene: TRBV10-3; d_gene: .; j_gene: TRBJ2-2; abundance: few; CDR3nt: TGTGCCATCAGTGCCGTGACAGTCAACACCGGGGAGCTGTTTTTT; CDR3aa: CAISAVTVNTGELFF
v_gene: TRBV30; d_gene: .; j_gene: TRBJ1-5; abundance: few; CDR3nt: TGTGCCTGGAGTGTATACCCCAATCAGCCCCAGCATTTT; CDR3aa: CAWSVYPNQPQHF
v_gene: TRBV10-3; d_gene: .; j_gene: TRBJ1-4; abundance: many; CDR3nt: TGTGCCATCGGGGCCGGAACGGAAAAACTGTTTTTT; CDR3aa: CAIGAGTEKLFF
v_gene: TRBV6-6; d_gene: TRBD2; j_gene: TRBJ2-1; abundance: .; CDR3nt: TGTGCCACCGGGGGGGATCTTAATGAGCAGTTCTTC; CDR3aa: CATGGDLNEQFF
v_gene: TRBV12-3/TRBV12-4; d_gene: .; j_gene: TRBJ1-1; abundance: .; CDR3nt: TGTGCCAGCAGTTTAGAGGGACGAGGGGGGACTGAAGCTTTCTTT; CDR3aa: CASSLEGRGGTEAFF
v_gene: TRBV18; d_gene: .; j_gene: TRBJ2-7; abundance: few; CDR3nt: TGTGCCAGCTCACGGACAGCACTCCTCTACGAGCAGTACTTC; CDR3aa: CASSRTALLYEQYF
v_gene: TRBV12-3/TRBV12-4; d_gene: .; j_gene: TRBJ1-5; abundance: many; CDR3nt: TGTGCCAGCAGTTTAGGGAGTTTTCAGCCCCAGCATTTT; CDR3aa: CASSLGSFQPQHF
v_gene: TRBV7-6; d_gene: TRBD2; j_gene: TRBJ2-7; abundance: many; CDR3nt: TGTGCCAGCAGCCCCCGAACTAGCGGGAGACTGACCTACGAGCAGTACTTC; CDR3aa: CASSPRTSGRLTYEQYF
v_gene: TRBV4-2; d_gene: .; j_gene: TRBJ2-7; abundance: many; CDR3nt: TGTGCCAGCAGCCCCGGAGTGCCGCACAGCTCCTACGAGCAGTACTTC; CDR3aa: CASSPGVPHSSYEQYF
v_gene: TRBV3-1; d_gene: .; j_gene: TRBJ2-1; abundance: .; CDR3nt: TGTGCCACCTCCCAAGTGGATCCCCTTCGTCTCGGGCGGGATCAGGAGCAGTTCTTC; CDR3aa: CATSQVDPLRLGRDQEQFF
v_gene: TRBV4-1; d_gene: .; j_gene: TRBJ2-7; abundance: .; CDR3nt: TGCGCCAGCAGACCCTCCCCGGGGACCTCCTACGAGCAGTACTTC; CDR3aa: CASRPSPGTSYEQYF
v_gene: TRBV27; d_gene: .; j_gene: TRBJ1-2; abundance: many; CDR3nt: TGTGCCAGCAGTTTTACAGGCTCTAACTATGGCTACACCTTC; CDR3aa: CASSFTGSNYGYTF
v_gene: TRBV4-2; d_gene: .; j_gene: TRBJ2-1; abundance: many; CDR3nt: TGTGCCAGCAGCCAATCGACTGCGGCGGAGAGCAATGAGCAGTTCTTC; CDR3aa: CASSQSTAAESNEQFF
v_gene: TRBV20-1; d_gene: .; j_gene: TRBJ1-2; abundance: few; CDR3nt: TGCAGTGCTGCGGACGGGTCCCCTTATGGCTACACCTTC; CDR3aa: CSAADGSPYGYTF
v_gene: TRBV7-6; d_gene: .; j_gene: TRBJ2-2; abundance: .; CDR3nt: TGTGCCAGCAGCTTAAGGCCGGGAACGCCGGGCGGGGAGCTGTTTTTT; CDR3aa: CASSLRPGTPGGELFF
v_gene: TRBV6-2/TRBV6-3; d_gene: .; j_gene: TRBJ1-1; abundance: many; CDR3nt: TGTGCCAGCAGCCTCTTTCCGGAATTAAATCCCAAGAACACTGAAGCTTTCTTT; CDR3aa: CASSLFPELNPKNTEAFF
v_gene: TRBV10-2; d_gene: .; j_gene: TRBJ2-2; abundance: .; CDR3nt: TGCGCCAGTACCTCGGCCGGGGAGCTGTTTTTT; CDR3aa: CASTSAGELFF
v_gene: TRBV20-1; d_gene: .; j_gene: TRBJ2-7; abundance: few; CDR3nt: TGCAGTGCCAGGGAAGGCACCTACGAGCAGTACTTC; CDR3aa: CSAREGTYEQYF
v_gene: TRBV6-1; d_gene: TRBD2; j_gene: TRBJ2-1; abundance: many; CDR3nt: TGTGCCAGCAGTGAATCGGGAGGGCCGCAATACAATGAGCAGTTCTTC; CDR3aa: CASSESGGPQYNEQFF
v_gene: TRBV13; d_gene: .; j_gene: TRBJ2-1; abundance: many; CDR3nt: TGTGCCAGCAGCTTAGGGCAGCGTTACAATGAGCAGTTCTTC; CDR3aa: CASSLGQRYNEQFF
v_gene: TRBV21-1; d_gene: .; j_gene: TRBJ2-2; abundance: .; CDR3nt: TGTGCCAGCAGTACTTCACTCCCGAACACCGGGGAGCTGTTTTTT; CDR3aa: CASSTSLPNTGELFF
v_gene: TRBV9; d_gene: .; j_gene: TRBJ2-1; abundance: many; CDR3nt: TGTGCCAGCAGCGCCGGTGGGTCCTACAATGAGCAGTTCTTC; CDR3aa: CASSAGGSYNEQFF
v_gene: TRBV28; d_gene: .; j_gene: TRBJ2-7; abundance: many; CDR3nt: TGTGCCAGCAGTTTCGCATTCTCCTACGAGCAGTACTTC; CDR3aa: CASSFAFSYEQYF
v_gene: TRBV24-1; d_gene: .; j_gene: TRBJ2-2; abundance: many; CDR3nt: TGTGCCACCCGGGGACAAACGAACACCGGGGAGCTGTTTTTT; CDR3aa: CATRGQTNTGELFF
v_gene: TRBV7-2; d_gene: TRBD2; j_gene: TRBJ2-7; abundance: many; CDR3nt: TGTGCCAGCAGCTTATTCTCTAGCGGGATCTACGAGCAGTACTTC; CDR3aa: CASSLFSSGIYEQYF
v_gene: TRBV7-8; d_gene: TRBD1; j_gene: TRBJ2-7; abundance: few; CDR3nt: TGTGCCAGCAGCGACGGGACAGGGGCGTACGAGCAGTACTTC; CDR3aa: CASSDGTGAYEQYF